These 30 T cell receptor beta chains originate from one sample sequenced in a study of blood T cell repertoires in COVID-19. Only in-frame clones appear in the TCRdb table, and some are missing; sequencing was by immunoSEQ multiplex PCR. The sample records under 200,000 clones, more than 65% being singletons. Material: PBMCs or T cells enriched from blood (not recorded which). Receptors originate from a woman aged 40 to 50 with acute COVID-19.

The chain uses TRBV18 and TRBJ1-1, with D possibly matching TRBD1 (6 bases). Germline-derived CDR1 and CDR2 are KGHSH and LQKENI. CDR3 length equals 11 residues. The V end lost 3 bases, the J end lost 9 bases, and 8 bases lay between the germline ends. CDR3 sequence (DNA): TGTGCCAGCTCACCGACAGGAAAAGCTTTCTTT. Protein product: CASSPTGKAFF.

This clone was counted a single time. The gene calls are TRBV18 and TRBJ2-1, with 7 bases matching TRBD2. The length of the CDR3 is 16 residues. CDR1 and CDR2 (germline): KGHSH, LQKENI. V trimming: 2 bases; J trimming: 4 bases; junction bases outside the gene matches: 8. The CDR3 nucleotides are TGTGCCAGCTCACCAGAACGACCGGGAGGTTACAATGAGCAGTTCTTC. It encodes CASSPERPGGYNEQFF.

The genes are TRBV18 and TRBJ1-6; D is undetermined. V was pared by 0 bases and J by 8 bases, with 8 bases between. Germline V lookup: CDR1 KGHSH, CDR2 LQKENI. The CDR3 runs to 14 residues. The CDR3 DNA is TGTGCCAGCTCACCACCGATTTTAGATTCACCCCTCCACTTT. Amino acids: CASSPPILDSPLHF.

This clone is categorized as medium-sized. The V gene is TRBV27, the J gene TRBJ2-6; 10 positions agree with TRBD1. V shed 3 bases, J shed 1 base, and the junction held 18 bases outside the gene matches. The CDR3 sequence is 22 residues long. Germline CDR1 and CDR2: MNHEY and SMNVEV (reference sequence). The CDR3 region is CASSFSAIYGTGDWSGANVLTF. CDR3 DNA sequence: TGTGCCAGCAGTTTCTCGGCCATCTACGGGACAGGGGATTGGTCTGGGGCCAACGTCCTGACTTTC.

The chain couples TRBV11-2 to TRBJ2-1, with D possibly TRBD1 on 6 matching bases. Germline CDR1 SGHAT, CDR2 FQNNGV. Between the trimmed V and J ends, which lost 1 base and 3 bases, there was a span of 13 bases. CDR3 length: 16 residues. CDR3: CASSLGVGALYNEQFF. The CDR3 DNA reads TGTGCCAGCAGCTTAGGAGTGGGGGCTCTCTACAATGAGCAGTTCTTC.

This clone has a single count. The chain links TRBV5-1 to TRBJ2-1, with 8 bases identical to TRBD2. Germline V gives CDR1 SGHRS, CDR2 YFSETQ. The CDR3 is made up of 16 amino acids. V trimming: 0 bases; J trimming: 4 bases; junction bases outside the gene matches: 6. CDR3 sequence reads: CASSLEAAGGYNEQFF. CDR3 nucleotide sequence: TGCGCCAGCAGCTTGGAAGCGGCGGGGGGATACAATGAGCAGTTCTTC. The full variable domain, completed using reference TRBV5-1 and TRBJ2-1, is KAGVTQTPRYLIKTRGQQVTLSCSPISGHRSVSWYQQTPGQGLQFLFEYFSETQRNKGNFPGRFSGRQFSNSRSEMNVSTLELGDSALYLCASSLEAAGGYNEQFFGPGTRLTVL.

V gene TRBV6-5 combines with J gene TRBJ2-7; 10 bases are a match to TRBD1. The ends lost 0 bases at V and 6 bases at J; junction bases unmatched: 2. The germline V gene encodes CDR1 MNHEY and CDR2 SVGAGI. The CDR3 contains 14 residues. CDR3 DNA sequence: TGTGCCAGCAGTTACTCAGGGACAGGGGCCGAGCAGTACTTC. Translation: CASSYSGTGAEQYF.

J is TRBJ1-1 and V is TRBV7-9, with D perhaps matching TRBD1 (6 bases). The V gene lost 5 bases and the J gene lost 1 base, with 11 bases spanning the gap. This CDR3 contains 14 residues. CDR1 is SEHNR and CDR2 is FQNEAQ in the germline V gene (reference sequence). This CDR3 is CASSPRTENTEAFF. The CDR3 DNA reads TGTGCCAGCAGCCCACGGACAGAGAACACTGAAGCTTTCTTT.

This clone was seen only once. The chain carries TRBV19 and TRBJ2-1; TRBD1 agrees at 7 bases. Losses at the gene ends were 3 bases for V and 4 bases for J; bases not matched to a gene: 9. Looked up from germline, CDR1 is LNHDA and CDR2 is SQIVND (reference sequence). This CDR3 is built from 16 residues. The DNA for the CDR3 is TGTGCCAGTAGTATGTGGACAGGAGATCAATACAATGAGCAGTTCTTC. This gives the protein CASSMWTGDQYNEQFF. Based on the CDR3 plus reference TRBV19 and TRBJ2-1, the full variable domain is DGGITQSPKYLFRKEGQNVTLSCEQNLNHDAMYWYRQDPGQGLRLIYYSQIVNDFQKGDIAEGYSVSREKKESFPLTVTSAQKNPTAFYLCASSMWTGDQYNEQFFGPGTRLTVL.

The chain combines TRBV19 with TRBJ1-6; D possibly corresponds to TRBD1 (6 bases). Germline V gene data show CDR1 as LNHDA and CDR2 as SQIVND (reference sequence). V was shortened by 6 bases and J by 7 bases, with 13 bases between the two germline ends. This CDR3 comprises 14 residues. CDR3 DNA: TGTGCCAGTAGAACCGGGACAACCAATTCACCCCTCCACTTT. This gives the protein CASRTGTTNSPLHF.

This chain links TRBV7-9 with TRBJ1-2; possibly TRBD1 for D (5 bases). The CDR3 runs to 15 residues. Trimming took off 1 base at V and 4 bases at J, with 13 bases between the two ends. Looked up from germline, CDR1 is SEHNR and CDR2 is FQNEAQ (reference sequence). The CDR3 DNA reads as TGTGCCAGCAGCTTAGAGCAGGGCTTTTTCTATGGCTACACCTTC. Translation gives CASSLEQGFFYGYTF. The variable domain in full, with the rest retrieved from reference TRBV7-9 and TRBJ1-2, is DTGVSQNPRHKITKRGQNVTFRCDPISEHNRLYWYRQTLGQGPEFLTYFQNEAQLEKSRLLSDRFSAERPKGSFSTLEIQRTEQGDSAMYLCASSLEQGFFYGYTFGSGTRLTVV.

This sequence joins TRBV29-1 and TRBJ1-1; 7 positions agree with TRBD1. Germline V gives CDR1 SQVTM, CDR2 ANQGSEA. The CDR3 loop spans 13 amino acids. J gave up 6 bases and V 1 base, and 5 bases lay outside the gene matches. The chain's CDR3 is CSVEGTGSPEAFF. CDR3 sequence (DNA): TGCAGCGTTGAAGGGACAGGATCACCTGAAGCTTTCTTT.

The chain recombines TRBV18 with TRBJ1-1; D gene uncertain. V was cut by 4 bases and J by 6 bases, with 18 bases left in between. The germline V gene has CDR1 KGHSH and CDR2 LQKENI. The CDR3 contains 15 residues. The CDR3 DNA reads TGTGCCAGCTCACGAACACCTCAAAATGGTGCTGAAGCTTTCTTT. Its translation: CASSRTPQNGAEAFF.

The rearrangement joins TRBV14 to TRBJ2-1; no clear D. Germline lookup yields CDR1 SGHDN and CDR2 FVKESK. Deletions cut 0 bases from V and 0 bases from J, with 21 bases between. CDR3 length equals 20 residues. CDR3 in DNA: TGTGCCAGCAGCCAAGACGCCCGCGGTTTCTCGAGAAGCTCCTACAATGAGCAGTTCTTC. Translating it yields CASSQDARGFSRSSYNEQFF.

The V and J genes are TRBV5-1 and TRBJ1-2; a possible D gene is TRBD1 (6 bases). Germline V lookup: CDR1 SGHRS, CDR2 YFSETQ. The CDR3 has 14 amino acids. Trimming cost V 6 bases and J 6 bases, with 18 bases left between them. The chain's CDR3 is CASNWDNTLDGYTF. CDR3 in DNA: TGCGCCAGCAACTGGGACAACACCCTAGATGGCTACACCTTC.

This clone appeared once. The CDR3 here is CASSLANTEAFF. For the CDR3, the DNA is TGTGCCAGCAGCTTGGCTAACACTGAAGCTTTCTTT. The V and J genes are TRBV5-4 and TRBJ1-1; D unresolved. The CDR3 is made up of 12 amino acids. Trimming took off 0 bases at V and 2 bases at J, with 2 bases between the two ends. Germline V gene lookup returns CDR1 SGHNT and CDR2 YYREEE (reference sequence).

V usage is TRBV27 and J usage is TRBJ2-1, with TRBD1 identical over 7 bases. Germline CDR1 is MNHEY and CDR2 is SMNVEV (reference sequence). The CDR3 is 14 residues long. The V gene end was trimmed by 4 bases and the J gene end by 2 bases; junction bases not matched to a gene: 2. CDR3 sequence: CASSYQGAYNEQFF. The CDR3 region has the DNA TGTGCCAGCAGTTACCAGGGGGCCTACAATGAGCAGTTCTTC.

Only a few counts were recorded for this clone. The V and J genes are TRBV2 and TRBJ2-7; TRBD1 matches at 8 bases. The CDR3 extends over 15 amino acids. The germline gives CDR1 SNHLY, CDR2 FYNNEI. Trimming cost V 6 bases and J 2 bases; bases outside gene matches: 9. The DNA of the CDR3 is TGTGCCAGCAGAGGAGAGGACAGGGCGGCCTACGAGCAGTACTTC. As protein: CASRGEDRAAYEQYF.

V usage is TRBV6-1 and J usage is TRBJ2-1, with unresolved D. The CDR3 contains 15 residues. The germline gives CDR1 MNHNS, CDR2 SASEGT. V was pared by 1 base and J by 0 bases, with 7 bases between. CDR3 residues: CASSEESSSYNEQFF. In DNA form, the CDR3 reads TGTGCCAGCAGTGAAGAATCGAGCTCCTACAATGAGCAGTTCTTC.

The genes are TRBV3-1 (or the pseudogene TRBV3-2) and TRBJ2-5; D perhaps matches TRBD2 (6 bases). The germline V gene has CDR1 LGHDT and CDR2 YNNKEL (reference sequence). Trimming took off 4 bases at V and 5 bases at J, with 11 bases between the two ends. There are 13 residues in the CDR3. This CDR3 reads CASSRGGIETQYF. For the CDR3, the DNA is TGTGCCAGCAGCCGGGGCGGGATTGAGACCCAGTACTTC.

The CDR3 region is CASSWRQGAGGELFF. Written as DNA, the CDR3 is TGTGCCAGCAGCTGGAGACAGGGGGCGGGCGGGGAGCTGTTTTTT. The chain joins TRBV5-4 to TRBJ2-2, with 10 bases matching TRBD1. The germline V gene encodes CDR1 SGHNT and CDR2 YYREEE (reference sequence). Trimming at V came to 3 bases and at J to 7 bases, leaving 6 bases not matched to a gene. This CDR3 comprises 15 residues.

J is TRBJ2-4 and V is TRBV11-3; 8 bases are shared with TRBD1. Trimming cost V 4 bases and J 9 bases; bases outside gene matches: 11. Germline lookup yields CDR1 SGHNT and CDR2 YENEEA. CDR3 length equals 15 residues. The CDR3 DNA is TGTGCCAGCAGCTCGCGGACAGGGACCGGGAGCATTCAGTACTTC. Its translation is CASSSRTGTGSIQYF.

The chain joins TRBV6-4 to TRBJ1-1, with TRBD1 matching over 10 bases. Germline V gene sequence: CDR1 MRHNA, CDR2 SNTAGT. CDR3 length equals 16 residues. V dropped 4 bases and J dropped 4; count of bases not matched to a gene: 9. The chain's CDR3 is CASSVSPGQGSTEAFF. Here the CDR3 DNA reads TGTGCCAGCAGTGTCAGCCCGGGACAGGGGAGCACTGAAGCTTTCTTT.

As regards this clone: Its ends do not fully match the called genes, so a read error is possible. This rearrangement joins TRBV19 to TRBJ2-1; no reliable D call. Germline CDR1 is LNHDA and CDR2 is SQIVND (reference sequence). The CDR3 is 13 amino acids. Here the CDR3 reads CASSIRVDLERIF. The CDR3 DNA sequence: TGTGCCAGTAGTATCCGGGTTGATCTAGAAAGGATCTTC. Filled out from reference TRBV19 and TRBJ2-1, the complete variable domain reads DGGITQSPKYLFRKEGQNVTLSCEQNLNHDAMYWYRQDPGQGLRLIYYSQIVNDFQKGDIAEGYSVSREKKESFPLTVTSAQKNPTAFYLCASSIRVDLERIFGPGTRLTVL.

The V and J genes are TRBV5-6 and TRBJ2-7, with 7 bases identical to TRBD2. Germline assignment: CDR1 SGHDT and CDR2 YYEEEE. This CDR3 spans 17 amino acids. Trimming took 0 bases from V and 3 from J; bases not matched to a gene: 12. This chain's CDR3 is CASSLAGFLAVNYEQYV. Here the CDR3 DNA reads TGTGCCAGCAGCTTGGCCGGCTTCCTAGCGGTAAACTACGAGCAGTACGTC.

The J gene is TRBJ1-1, the V gene TRBV13; 8 nucleotides agree with TRBD1. The CDR3 loop spans 13 amino acids. The germline V gene encodes CDR1 PRHDT and CDR2 FYEKMQ (reference sequence). V lost 5 bases and J lost 8; bases outside the gene matches: 7. CDR3 region: CASSPRTGPEAFF. CDR3 nucleotide sequence: TGTGCCAGCAGCCCCCGGACAGGGCCCGAAGCTTTCTTT.

This clone has a single count. The V and J genes are TRBV7-8 and TRBJ2-3, with 10 bases fitting TRBD2. CDR3 length equals 14 residues. V was pared by 5 bases and J by 6 bases, with 5 bases of the junction left unmatched. Germline CDR1 reads SGHVS; CDR2 reads FQNEAQ. The CDR3 bases are TGTGCCAGCAGCCGACTAGCGGGTTTGGATACGCAGTATTTT. This gives the protein CASSRLAGLDTQYF.

The chain is built from TRBV27 and TRBJ2-7; tentative D call: TRBD2 (6 bases). This CDR3 contains 15 residues. V was clipped by 4 bases and J by 4 bases, with 17 bases between them. CDR1 is MNHEY and CDR2 is SMNVEV in the germline V gene (reference sequence). CDR3 DNA sequence: TGTGCCAGCAGTTCTCTTGGGACTGGGTTTTACGAGCAGTACGTC. Translated: CASSSLGTGFYEQYV.

The chain couples TRBV6-1 to TRBJ2-7; a possible D gene is TRBD2 (5 bases). This CDR3 has 14 residues. Trimming cost V 0 bases and J 3 bases, with 9 bases left between them. In germline, CDR1 is MNHNS, CDR2 SASEGT. Here the CDR3 reads CASSEANGNYEQYF. DNA for the CDR3: TGTGCCAGCAGTGAAGCGAACGGGAACTACGAGCAGTACTTC.

This sequence joins TRBV2 and TRBJ2-6; D call uncertain. The CDR3 length is 14 residues. Trimming shortened V by 2 bases and J by 0 bases, and 2 bases separated the two germline ends. In germline, CDR1 is SNHLY, CDR2 FYNNEI. The CDR3 region is CASSEYSGANVLTF. The CDR3 DNA is TGTGCCAGCAGTGAATACTCTGGGGCCAACGTCCTGACTTTC.